The 13 T cell receptor beta chains presented below share a single source sample, sequenced in a study of T cells in Graves' hyperthyroidism and ophthalmopathy. The TCR beta CDR3 regions underwent amplification using RNA transcripts as the source. Carried out on the TCR CDR3, a first-round RT-PCR used the HTBI primer set. TCRdb re-called the multiplex PCR reads through MiXCR, storing one row per CDR3 protein. The sample lists around 370,000 distinct CDR3 sequences, about a fifth seen once, with 40% in the top ten. Input material: blood. The receptors derive from a man between 18 and 29 years old with Graves' ophthalmopathy.

This chain connects TRBV5-1 to TRBJ1-3, with a weak D call TRBD1 (5 bases). Trimming removed 3 bases at V and 7 bases at J, with 8 bases between. Germline assignment: CDR1 SGHRS and CDR2 YFSETQ. CDR3 length: 12 residues. This CDR3 is CASSWEGNTIYF. CDR3 DNA sequence: TGCGCCAGCAGCTGGGAGGGGAACACCATATATTTT.

The chain carries TRBV7-6 and TRBJ1-6; 10 bases match TRBD1. V lost 1 base to trimming and J lost 2 bases; unmatched junction nucleotides: 5. Germline loops: CDR1 SGHVS, CDR2 FNYEAQ. There are 18 residues in the CDR3. CDR3 in amino acids: CASSLGGTGATYNSPLHF. CDR3 nucleotides: TGTGCCAGCAGCTTAGGAGGGACAGGGGCCACCTATAATTCACCCCTCCACTTT.

The V and J genes are TRBV4-1 and TRBJ2-3; D is perhaps TRBD1 (5 bases). The CDR3 sequence is 15 residues long. V was shortened by 0 bases and J by 6 bases, with 13 bases between the two germline ends. The V gene's germline CDR1 is MGHRA and CDR2 YSYEKL. For the CDR3, the DNA is TGCGCCAGCAGCCAAGATCAGGGCAGTGCGGATACGCAGTATTTT. Amino acid sequence: CASSQDQGSADTQYF.

In its sample, this clonotype was seen many times. This rearrangement joins TRBV2 to TRBJ2-3; D unclear. This CDR3 has 13 amino acids. CDR1 and CDR2 from the germline V gene are SNHLY and FYNNEI. Trimming stripped 3 bases from V and 0 bases from J, with 4 bases between. The DNA of the CDR3 is TGTGCCAGCAGTGAGTACAGCACAGATACGCAGTATTTT. Its protein product is CASSEYSTDTQYF.

This clonotype was recorded a few times. The V gene is TRBV19, the J gene TRBJ1-5; D is perhaps TRBD1 (6 bases). The CDR3 totals 14 residues. Trimming left V 2 bases short and J 3 bases short, with 8 bases between. CDR1 LNHDA and CDR2 SQIVND come from the germline V gene (reference sequence). The CDR3 sequence is CASSIRDNNQPQHF. The CDR3 coding sequence is TGTGCCAGTAGTATAAGGGACAACAATCAGCCCCAGCATTTT.

CDR3 loop: CASSLGTSGGPLRSWTNEQFF. CDR3 DNA: TGTGCCAGCAGCTTAGGGACTAGCGGGGGGCCCCTCCGTTCCTGGACGAATGAGCAGTTCTTC. The chain is built from TRBV7-2 and TRBJ2-1, with 14 nucleotides matching TRBD2. With V trimmed by 1 base and J by 7 bases, 18 bases remained unmatched. Germline assignment: CDR1 SGHTA and CDR2 FQGNSA. The CDR3 covers 21 residues.

Ten or more counts support this clonotype. The V call is TRBV12-3 or TRBV12-4, the J call TRBJ1-2; 8 nucleotides line up with TRBD1. V shed 3 bases and J 4 bases; nucleotides not matched to a gene: 1. The CDR3 contains 13 residues. CDR3 residues: CASSLGQAYGYTF. DNA for the CDR3: TGTGCCAGCAGTTTGGGACAGGCCTATGGCTACACCTTC.

This clonotype was counted at least ten times. V gene TRBV10-2 combines with J gene TRBJ2-2, with D perhaps TRBD2 (7 bases). Germline CDR1 is WSHSY and CDR2 is SAAADI. The ends were cut back, 7 bases at V and 5 bases at J, with 17 bases in the middle. This CDR3 is built from 15 residues. CDR3 sequence: CASMGGGRWTGELFF. CDR3 DNA: TGCGCCAGCATGGGGGGGGGGCGGTGGACCGGGGAGCTGTTTTTT.

The gene calls are TRBV6-1 and TRBJ2-4, with a weak D call TRBD2 (7 bases). The V end was cut by 2 bases, the J end by 6 bases, with 14 bases between. CDR1 is MNHNS, CDR2 SASEGT, per germline. The CDR3 has 15 amino acids. The chain's CDR3 is CASSERGGGRNIQYF. CDR3 DNA sequence: TGTGCCAGCAGTGAACGGGGCGGGGGCAGAAACATTCAGTACTTC.

The rearrangement joins TRBV24-1 to TRBJ2-5; the D call may be TRBD1 or TRBD2 (6 bases each). V dropped 3 bases and J dropped 4 bases, with 14 bases sitting between them. Looked up from germline, CDR1 is KGHDR and CDR2 is SFDVKD. There are 15 residues in the CDR3. The CDR3 coding sequence is TGTGCCACCAGTGATCCGCTGGGGGGCGGAGAGACCCAGTACTTC. It codes for CATSDPLGGGETQYF.

This clonotype was seen at least ten times. This chain uses TRBV28 with TRBJ1-5; tentatively, D is TRBD1 (6 bases). The CDR3 covers 15 residues. Trimming cost V 2 bases and J 3 bases, with 11 bases left between them. CDR1 MDHEN and CDR2 SYDVKM come from the germline V gene. The DNA for the CDR3 is TGTGCCAGCAGTTTAGAGGACAGCTTCAATCAGCCCCAGCATTTT. Amino acids: CASSLEDSFNQPQHF.

This sequence joins TRBV19 and TRBJ1-2, with TRBD1 as a possible D gene (5 bases). Germline assignment: CDR1 LNHDA and CDR2 SQIVND (reference sequence). The CDR3 has 12 residues. Deletions cut 7 bases from V and 4 bases from J, with 10 bases between. The CDR3 nucleotides read TGTGCCAGTAAAAACAGGCTCTATGGCTACACCTTC. This gives the protein CASKNRLYGYTF. Using reference TRBV19 and TRBJ1-2 for the parts outside the CDR3, the full variable domain is DGGITQSPKYLFRKEGQNVTLSCEQNLNHDAMYWYRQDPGQGLRLIYYSQIVNDFQKGDIAEGYSVSREKKESFPLTVTSAQKNPTAFYLCASKNRLYGYTFGSGTRLTVV.

This clonotype was counted only a few times. This sequence joins TRBV2 and TRBJ2-2, with 7 bases that match TRBD1. The germline V gene encodes CDR1 SNHLY and CDR2 FYNNEI. The CDR3 is made up of 13 amino acids. J lost 9 bases, V lost 5 bases, and 6 bases had no gene match. The CDR3 DNA sequence: TGTGCCAGCAGTTGGCAGGGGGTCAGGGAGCTGTTTTTT. Protein product: CASSWQGVRELFF.